The 4 T cell receptor beta chains in this list originate from one sample, sequenced in a study of beta chain features in type 1 diabetes (dated by TCRdb to about 2018). The antigens these receptors bind are not known. Paper-wide results and their limitations: In all four CD4+ subsets, TCRB CDR3 length was moderately but significantly shorter in type 1 diabetes patients.

Libraries came from the immunoSEQ multiplex PCR assay. The High Capacity cDNA Reverse Transcription Kit was used to reverse transcribe all of the isolated RNA, meaning that expressed TCRB transcripts were what got sequenced. In TCRdb, the immuneACCESS table is reduced to in-frame sequences with V and J assigned. These tables do not hold every clone; where another copy was compared, an unresolved V gene accounts for under half, and the others remain unexplained. This sample gives 200,000 to 250,000 clones in total; approximately 16% of them show up just once. The ten largest clones add up to less than 0.09% of the sample. The sample consisted of naive CD4+ T cells from blood. The cell subset or site label on this specimen signifies: true naive CD4+ T cells. All receptors derive from a man aged 25-45 years with type 1 diabetes.

V gene TRBV20-1 combines with J gene TRBJ2-2; no clear D. Germline-derived CDR1 and CDR2 are DFQATT and SNEGSKA (reference sequence). V lost 1 base, J lost 7 bases, and 4 bases lay in between. The CDR3 has 11 amino acids. The CDR3 loop is CSARAGGELFF. In DNA form, the CDR3 reads TGCAGTGCTAGAGCTGGCGGGGAGCTGTTTTTT.

Only a few counts were recorded for this clone. The chain uses TRBV7-9 and TRBJ1-1, with D hard to call. The CDR3 runs 13 residues. V dropped 1 base and J dropped 4 bases, with 7 bases sitting between them. The germline V gene encodes CDR1 SEHNR and CDR2 FQNEAQ (reference sequence). CDR3 amino acids: CASSLGSFTEAFF. The DNA for the CDR3 is TGTGCCAGCAGCTTAGGCTCCTTCACTGAAGCTTTCTTT.

The rearrangement uses TRBV4-2 and TRBJ1-2; 9 bases agree with TRBD1. Germline V gives CDR1 LGHNA, CDR2 YNFKEQ. Germline trimming cut 3 bases from V and 4 bases from J; bases unmatched to any gene: 6. The CDR3 extends over 15 amino acids. In nucleotides, the CDR3 is TGTGCCAGCAGCCAGCCGGGACAGGGCCTCTATGGCTACACCTTC. Its protein product is CASSQPGQGLYGYTF.

This clone was recorded a few times. The chain recombines TRBV27 with TRBJ1-5; 7 bases are a match to TRBD1. The germline CDR1 and CDR2 sequences are MNHEY and SMNVEV (reference sequence). This CDR3 has 16 amino acids. The V and J ends lost 5 bases and 4 bases, in that order; junction bases with no gene match: 11. This CDR3 reads CASSPREGARNQPQHF. CDR3 nucleotide sequence: TGTGCCAGCAGTCCCCGGGAGGGGGCGCGGAATCAGCCCCAGCATTTT.